The subject of this entry is one TCR beta chain. What it recognizes is unknown. Using immunoSEQ multiplex PCR, the repertoire was profiled, and TCRdb retains in-frame clones only, with some absent. The table shows 140,000 or so clones, with around 90% occurring only once. These data come from a study of T cell responses to AZD1222 COVID-19 vaccine. General observations from the study: Baseline serostatus was positive in only six AZD1222 recipients. In all cases, repertoires were sampled only after the peak T cell response. Regions left unmutated in variants are reportedly the target of nearly half of spike-specific TCRs. Donors skewed white British and female; clonal diversity was possibly underestimated.

The sample in question was peripheral blood, obtained on day 0 of AZD1222 vaccination. This receptor was taken from an adult in good health.

CDR3 in amino acids: CASSVETRGNNEQFF. The CDR3 DNA is TGTGCCAGCAGCGTCGAAACTAGGGGGAACAATGAGCAGTTCTTC. The gene calls are TRBV6-4 and TRBJ2-1; the D gene is possibly TRBD1 (6 bases). CDR1 and CDR2 (germline): MRHNA, SNTAGT. Between the trimmed V and J ends, which lost 6 bases and 5 bases, there was a span of 17 bases. CDR3 length: 15 residues.